Presented here are 14 T cell receptor beta chains from one specimen sequenced in a study of blood T cell repertoires in COVID-19. The protocol was immunoSEQ multiplex PCR, while the TCRdb copy is restricted to in-frame clones and leaves out a portion. This table has tens of thousands of clones, approximately 88% appearing once. The specimen sequenced was peripheral blood. The receptors stem from a human donor in a cohort sampled during active COVID-19.

The chain employs TRBV6-5 and TRBJ2-5, with TRBD2 as a possible D gene (6 bases). With 5 bases removed from V and 1 base from J, the gap between germline ends came to 14 bases. The CDR3 sequence is 15 residues long. Germline V lookup: CDR1 MNHEY, CDR2 SVGAGI. The CDR3 spells CASSPGLPVQETQYF. The CDR3 DNA follows: TGTGCCAGCAGTCCGGGACTTCCTGTCCAAGAGACCCAGTACTTC.

V is TRBV2 and J is TRBJ1-3; 9 nucleotides align to TRBD1. Looked up from germline, CDR1 is SNHLY and CDR2 is FYNNEI. The V segment lost 5 bases and the J segment 4 bases; nucleotides outside the gene matches: 6. The CDR3 runs to 15 residues. The chain's CDR3 is CASSTQGARGNTIYF. Written as DNA, the CDR3 is TGTGCCAGCAGTACACAGGGGGCGCGAGGAAACACCATATATTTT.

This chain joins TRBV7-2 and TRBJ1-1; TRBD1 agrees at 7 bases. CDR1 is SGHTA, CDR2 FQGNSA, per germline. V dropped 5 bases and J dropped 8; count of bases not matched to a gene: 8. This CDR3 region has 13 residues. The CDR3 is CASSKDRVGEAFF. In nucleotides, the CDR3 is TGTGCCAGCAGCAAAGACAGGGTAGGAGAAGCTTTCTTT.

The CDR3 coding sequence is TGTGCCAGCAGCCAAGGGGGGGACAGGGCCTACGAGCAGTACTTC. As protein: CASSQGGDRAYEQYF. V and J are TRBV3-1 (or the pseudogene TRBV3-2) and TRBJ2-7, with 9 bases lining up with TRBD1. The CDR3 length is 15 residues. Germline V gives CDR1 LGHDT, CDR2 YNNKEL (reference sequence). V shed 1 base, J shed 2 bases, and the junction held 3 bases outside the gene matches.

This chain links TRBV6-6 with TRBJ1-2; D not certain. This CDR3 region has 14 residues. Trimming left V 7 bases short and J 4 bases short, with 16 bases between. Per the germline V gene, CDR1 is MNHNY and CDR2 is SVGAGI (reference sequence). The CDR3 DNA sequence: TGTGCCAGCACTCAGCGGGGTCCTGGCTATGGCTACACCTTC. Its protein is CASTQRGPGYGYTF.

This clone was found once. This chain connects TRBV19 to TRBJ2-5, with 12 nucleotides matching TRBD2. Germline-derived CDR1 and CDR2 are LNHDA and SQIVND (reference sequence). The CDR3 contains 17 residues. V lost 2 bases to trimming and J lost 4 bases; unmatched junction nucleotides: 8. The CDR3 coding sequence is TGTGCCAGTAGTATATCTAGCGGGGGGGCATCAGGAGAGACCCAGTACTTC. Translating it yields CASSISSGGASGETQYF. The full variable domain, with the rest looked up from reference TRBV19 and TRBJ2-5, is DGGITQSPKYLFRKEGQNVTLSCEQNLNHDAMYWYRQDPGQGLRLIYYSQIVNDFQKGDIAEGYSVSREKKESFPLTVTSAQKNPTAFYLCASSISSGGASGETQYFGPGTRLLVL.

In its sample, this clone was seen once. V usage is TRBV27 and J usage is TRBJ2-7; possibly TRBD2 for D (5 bases). Trimming removed 0 bases at V and 0 bases at J, with 12 bases between. Germline loops: CDR1 MNHEY, CDR2 SMNVEV (reference sequence). The CDR3 runs 16 residues. The CDR3 loop is CASSLSLASSSYEQYF. The CDR3 DNA reads TGTGCCAGCAGTTTATCATTAGCGTCGAGCTCCTACGAGCAGTACTTC.

Details on this clone: At one of its ends the junction is not consistent with the germline gene, which may arise from a read error. The chain joins TRBV13 to TRBJ2-2, with D tentatively TRBD2 (6 bases). This CDR3 spans 14 amino acids. Per the germline V gene, CDR1 is PRHDT and CDR2 is FYEKMQ (reference sequence). CDR3 amino acids: CASILGTSTGELFF. In nucleotides, the CDR3 is TGTGCCAGCATCTTAGGGACTTCCACCGGGGAGCTGTTTTTT.

The chain uses TRBV2 and TRBJ2-3; D is uncertain. V lost 4 bases and J lost 2, with 4 bases in between. From germline, CDR1 is SNHLY and CDR2 FYNNEI. This CDR3 spans 12 amino acids. This chain's CDR3 is CASSGLTDTQYF. For the CDR3, the DNA is TGTGCCAGCAGTGGACTCACAGATACGCAGTATTTT.

V gene TRBV5-1 combines with J gene TRBJ1-1, with D possibly being TRBD1 (6 bases). The CDR3 consists of 13 residues. Trimming pared 1 base from V and 4 bases from J, leaving 8 bases between. CDR1 SGHRS and CDR2 YFSETQ come from the germline V gene. CDR3 region: CASSLTGSTEAFF. The CDR3 nucleotides are TGCGCCAGCAGCTTGACAGGGAGCACTGAAGCTTTCTTT. Supplemented by reference TRBV5-1 and TRBJ1-1, the full variable domain reads KAGVTQTPRYLIKTRGQQVTLSCSPISGHRSVSWYQQTPGQGLQFLFEYFSETQRNKGNFPGRFSGRQFSNSRSEMNVSTLELGDSALYLCASSLTGSTEAFFGQGTRLTVV.

The rearrangement links TRBV2 to TRBJ1-1; maybe TRBD1 (6 bases). The ends were cut back, 5 bases at V and 0 bases at J, with 10 bases in the middle. CDR1 and CDR2 (germline): SNHLY, FYNNEI. The CDR3 runs to 14 residues. The CDR3 region is CASSRTALNTEAFF. The CDR3 DNA reads TGTGCCAGCAGTAGGACAGCATTGAACACTGAAGCTTTCTTT.

The gene calls are TRBV27 and TRBJ2-7, with TRBD1 matching 10 bases. The CDR3 covers 16 residues. V was pared by 4 bases and J by 2 bases, with 8 bases of the junction left unmatched. Germline lookup yields CDR1 MNHEY and CDR2 SMNVEV (reference sequence). CDR3 residues: CASSSRQGASTYEQYF. DNA of the CDR3: TGTGCCAGCAGTTCCCGACAGGGGGCGAGTACCTACGAGCAGTACTTC.

This chain connects TRBV7-8 to TRBJ1-5; D possibly corresponds to TRBD1 (6 bases). The V and J ends lost 5 bases and 4 bases respectively, with 12 bases between them. Germline values: CDR1 SGHVS, CDR2 FQNEAQ. This CDR3 spans 14 amino acids. The CDR3 DNA reads as TGTGCCAGCAGCGCTAGGACAGCTAATCAGCCCCAGCATTTT. This translates into CASSARTANQPQHF.

The rearrangement links TRBV19 to TRBJ2-7; 9 bases are shared with TRBD1. The junction had 12 bases not matched to a gene; V was cut back by 6 bases and J by 6 bases. The CDR3 covers 15 residues. Germline assignment: CDR1 LNHDA and CDR2 SQIVND (reference sequence). CDR3 bases: TGTGCCAGTAGCACCCCGGGACAGGGTCGTACCGAGCAGTACTTC. Protein product: CASSTPGQGRTEQYF.